These 3 T cell receptor beta chains originate from one sample sequenced in a study of shared clonotypes between healthy human individuals. Positive CCR7 selection of CD45RO-negative cells yielded the naive CD8 cells, and terminally differentiated effector memory CD45RA+ cells were excluded. Method: immunoSEQ multiplex PCR; TCRdb's copy keeps in-frame clones and lacks some. The sample has nearly 2 million clones; 85% to 95% are singletons. The specimen sequenced was naive CD8+ T cells sorted from blood. The receptors come from a man aged 18 to 35 in good health.

The CDR3 here is CASSLLDSTNSPLHF. In DNA, the CDR3 is TGTGCCAGCAGTCTACTGGACAGCACGAATTCACCCCTCCACTTT. The chain links TRBV28 to TRBJ1-6, with D possibly TRBD1 on 6 matching bases. The V gene's germline CDR1 is MDHEN and CDR2 SYDVKM. The length of the CDR3 is 15 residues. V lost 5 bases to trimming and J lost 7 bases, with 15 bases between them.

The chain is built from TRBV10-3 and TRBJ2-3, with 10 bases aligning to TRBD2. CDR3 size: 16 residues. Per the germline V gene, CDR1 is ENHRY and CDR2 is SYGVKD. Trimming took 5 bases from V and 4 from J; bases not matched to a gene: 9. The CDR3 coding sequence is TGTGCCATCAGTACCCTAGCGGGAGAAAGCCCAGATACGCAGTATTTT. Protein: CAISTLAGESPDTQYF.

This chain uses TRBV30 with TRBJ2-7; the D gene is possibly TRBD2 (5 bases). CDR3 length: 15 amino acids. The V gene lost 3 bases and the J gene lost 0 bases, with 15 bases spanning the gap. CDR1 and CDR2 from the germline V gene are GTSNPN and SVGIG (reference sequence). The CDR3 region has the DNA TGTGCCTGGAGGAGGACCGGGGTCCTCTCCTACGAGCAGTACTTC. Its protein product is CAWRRTGVLSYEQYF.